The following is a TCR beta chain sequence with its context. These data are taken from a study of siplizumab effects on memory and regulatory T cells. Libraries were prepared by immunoSEQ multiplex PCR; TCRdb keeps only in-frame clonotypes and omits some of them. Of some 100,000 clones listed, roughly 96% were seen once; the top ten hold 0.031%. The J segment lost 4 bases and the V segment lost 1 base, leaving 9 bases of the junction unmatched. CDR1 is LNHNV, CDR2 YYDKDF, per germline (reference sequence). The CDR3 consists of 17 residues. The clonotype originates from a human donor in good health. Sequencing was done on a sample of naive CD4+ T cells sorted from blood. The chain recombines TRBV15 with TRBJ1-3; 8 positions agree with TRBD1. The CDR3 region is CATSRASTGGRGNTIYF. CDR3 in DNA: TGTGCCACCAGCAGAGCGTCTACAGGGGGAAGGGGAAACACCATATATTTT.